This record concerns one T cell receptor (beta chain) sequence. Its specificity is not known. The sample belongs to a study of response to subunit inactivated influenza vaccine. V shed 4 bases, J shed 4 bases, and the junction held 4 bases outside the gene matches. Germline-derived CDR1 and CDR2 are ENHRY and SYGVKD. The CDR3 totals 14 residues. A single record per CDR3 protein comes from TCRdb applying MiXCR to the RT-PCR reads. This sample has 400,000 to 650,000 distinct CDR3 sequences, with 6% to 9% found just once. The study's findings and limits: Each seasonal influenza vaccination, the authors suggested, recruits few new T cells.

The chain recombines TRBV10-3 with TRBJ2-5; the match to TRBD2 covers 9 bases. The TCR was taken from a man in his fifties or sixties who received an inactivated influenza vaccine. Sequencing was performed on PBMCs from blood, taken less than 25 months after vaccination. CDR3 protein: CAISGGSGRETQYF. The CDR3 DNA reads TGTGCCATCAGTGGGGGTAGCGGGAGAGAGACCCAGTACTTC.